The 22 T cell receptor beta chains reported below all come from one sample, sequenced in a study of blood T cell repertoires in COVID-19. Method: immunoSEQ multiplex PCR; TCRdb's copy keeps in-frame clones and lacks some. This sample has roughly 230,000 clones, with less than 90% found just once. Sequenced input: peripheral blood. Every receptor here comes from a woman older than 75 with COVID-19, enrolled during active disease.

The rearrangement joins TRBV19 to TRBJ1-2, with 9 bases aligning to TRBD1. This CDR3 spans 15 amino acids. From germline, CDR1 is LNHDA and CDR2 SQIVND (reference sequence). Trimming cost V 4 bases and J 2 bases; bases outside gene matches: 5. For the CDR3, the DNA is TGTGCCAGTAGTACCTCCGGGACAGGGAACTATGGCTACACCTTC. This translates into CASSTSGTGNYGYTF.

The chain couples TRBV2 to TRBJ2-5; 14 nucleotides line up with TRBD2. The length of the CDR3 is 16 residues. Germline V gene lookup returns CDR1 SNHLY and CDR2 FYNNEI. Trimming at V came to 4 bases and at J to 2 bases, leaving 3 bases not matched to a gene. CDR3 residues: CASSGTSGGIQETQYF. The DNA for the CDR3 is TGTGCCAGCAGTGGGACTAGCGGGGGGATACAAGAGACCCAGTACTTC. Based on the CDR3 plus reference TRBV2 and TRBJ2-5, the full variable domain is EPEVTQTPSHQVTQMGQEVILRCVPISNHLYFYWYRQILGQKVEFLVSFYNNEISEKSEIFDDQFSVERPDGSNFTLKIRSTKLEDSAMYFCASSGTSGGIQETQYFGPGTRLLVL.

The DNA of the CDR3 is TGTGCCAGTAGCCTATCCTTGCCTAGCGGGGGGGCTTCCCAGTACTTC. Amino acid sequence: CASSLSLPSGGASQYF. The V gene is TRBV19, the J gene TRBJ2-5, with TRBD2 matching 12 bases. This CDR3 has 16 amino acids. Germline lookup yields CDR1 LNHDA and CDR2 SQIVND (reference sequence). Losses at the gene ends were 6 bases for V and 9 bases for J; bases not matched to a gene: 14. Full variable domain (remainder filled in from reference TRBV19 and TRBJ2-5): DGGITQSPKYLFRKEGQNVTLSCEQNLNHDAMYWYRQDPGQGLRLIYYSQIVNDFQKGDIAEGYSVSREKKESFPLTVTSAQKNPTAFYLCASSLSLPSGGASQYFGPGTRLLVL.

V and J are TRBV9 and TRBJ2-5; 8 bases align to TRBD2. There are 17 residues in the CDR3. V trimming: 0 bases; J trimming: 5 bases; junction bases outside the gene matches: 12. Germline assignment: CDR1 SGDLS and CDR2 YYNGEE. CDR3 sequence (DNA): TGTGCCAGCAGCGTAGCTGGGGGAGCGGGGGCCAGGGAGACCCAGTACTTC. Amino acids: CASSVAGGAGARETQYF.

The rearrangement uses TRBV7-9 and TRBJ2-2; D might be TRBD1 (6 bases). The V gene lost 8 bases and the J gene lost 1 base, with 11 bases spanning the gap. CDR3 length: 14 amino acids. In germline, CDR1 is SEHNR, CDR2 FQNEAQ (reference sequence). DNA of the CDR3: TGTGCCAGCGTTCGGACAGAGAACACCGGGGAGCTGTTTTTT. Protein sequence: CASVRTENTGELFF.

This chain connects TRBV7-8 to TRBJ2-1, with 12 positions matching TRBD2. The V gene end was trimmed by 5 bases and the J gene end by 8 bases; junction bases not matched to a gene: 7. The CDR3 has 15 residues. Per germline, CDR1 SGHVS and CDR2 FQNEAQ. The CDR3 protein is CASSRLAGGSDEQFF. CDR3 DNA: TGTGCCAGCAGCAGGCTAGCGGGGGGGAGCGATGAGCAGTTCTTC.

This chain uses TRBV5-1 with TRBJ2-7, with 9 nucleotides matching TRBD1. The CDR3 has 14 residues. With 4 bases clipped from V and 6 bases from J, the junction kept 8 bases outside the gene matches. Germline-derived CDR1 and CDR2 are SGHRS and YFSETQ. CDR3 loop: CASSDGTGLSEQYV. As DNA, the CDR3 is TGCGCCAGCAGCGACGGGACAGGGCTGAGCGAGCAGTACGTC.

J is TRBJ1-1 and V is TRBV7-3, with D perhaps matching TRBD1 (5 bases). V was pared by 5 bases and J by 10 bases, with 14 bases between. There are 12 residues in the CDR3. Per germline, CDR1 SGHTA and CDR2 FQGTGA. CDR3 protein: CASSQQGIGAFF. The DNA of the CDR3 is TGTGCCAGCAGCCAGCAGGGAATCGGAGCTTTCTTT.

The V gene is TRBV6-2 or TRBV6-3, the J gene TRBJ1-2, with 7 bases that match TRBD1. CDR3 size: 14 residues. V was pared by 0 bases and J by 8 bases, with 6 bases of the junction left unmatched. CDR1 is MNHEY and CDR2 is SVGEGT in the germline V gene. CDR3 sequence reads: CASSYSEGAGGYTF. In nucleotides, the CDR3 is TGTGCCAGCAGTTACTCAGAGGGGGCAGGAGGCTACACCTTC.

V and J are TRBV29-1 and TRBJ1-4; no clear D gene. The CDR3 is 13 amino acids. Germline-derived CDR1 and CDR2 are SQVTM and ANQGSEA. V lost 0 bases and J lost 6, with 8 bases in between. The chain's CDR3 is CSVEDPMYEKLFF. The DNA of the CDR3 is TGCAGCGTTGAAGATCCCATGTATGAAAAACTGTTTTTT.

The chain has TRBV5-1 and TRBJ1-4; 12 positions agree with TRBD1. This CDR3 contains 17 residues. Trimming cost V 0 bases and J 8 bases; bases outside gene matches: 8. Germline V gene data show CDR1 as SGHRS and CDR2 as YFSETQ. The DNA for the CDR3 is TGCGCCAGCAGCTTGGGGAACACCGGGACAGGGGGCGAAAAACTGTTTTTT. The encoded protein is CASSLGNTGTGGEKLFF.

The chain carries TRBV3-1 (or the pseudogene TRBV3-2) and TRBJ2-1; TRBD2 might be the D (5 bases). The CDR3 totals 14 residues. Germline V gives CDR1 LGHDT, CDR2 YNNKEL (reference sequence). The ends were cut back, 0 bases at V and 8 bases at J, with 11 bases in the middle. The CDR3 reads CASSQDRLAYEQFF. CDR3 bases: TGTGCCAGCAGCCAAGATCGGCTAGCCTATGAGCAGTTCTTC.

The chain employs TRBV6-5 and TRBJ2-7; weak D call: TRBD2 (5 bases). Per the germline V gene, CDR1 is MNHEY and CDR2 is SVGAGI. This CDR3 spans 14 amino acids. V shed 4 bases and J shed 2 bases, with 12 bases lying between them. CDR3 amino acids: CASSSGIRPYEQYF. The CDR3 bases are TGTGCCAGCAGTTCCGGGATACGACCCTACGAGCAGTACTTC.

This chain joins TRBV10-3 and TRBJ1-1; no firm D call. Trimming removed 10 bases at V and 0 bases at J, with 12 bases between. The CDR3 runs to 13 residues. Per germline, CDR1 ENHRY and CDR2 SYGVKD. The CDR3 spells CATEESVNTEAFF. CDR3 in DNA: TGTGCCACGGAGGAGTCAGTGAACACTGAAGCTTTCTTT.

The chain joins TRBV2 to TRBJ2-5; 8 nucleotides align to TRBD2. V lost 6 bases to trimming and J lost 2 bases; unmatched junction nucleotides: 2. The V gene's germline CDR1 is SNHLY and CDR2 FYNNEI. CDR3 size: 13 residues. CDR3 in amino acids: CASSGTRQETQYF. Here the CDR3 DNA reads TGTGCCAGCAGCGGGACTAGGCAAGAGACCCAGTACTTC.

V is TRBV28 and J is TRBJ1-1; 10 bases fit TRBD1. From germline, CDR1 is MDHEN and CDR2 SYDVKM. V dropped 6 bases and J dropped 0; count of bases not matched to a gene: 10. CDR3 length: 17 residues. The CDR3 loop is CASRSSGQGKMNTEAFF. Here the CDR3 DNA reads TGTGCCAGCAGGTCGTCGGGACAGGGGAAAATGAACACTGAAGCTTTCTTT.

This chain uses TRBV24-1 with TRBJ2-1; 7 nucleotides match TRBD1. The V and J ends lost 4 bases and 2 bases, in that order; junction bases with no gene match: 4. The CDR3 length is 15 residues. Germline V lookup: CDR1 KGHDR, CDR2 SFDVKD. The CDR3 region has the DNA TGTGCCACCAGTGACCACAGGGGAGCCTACAATGAGCAGTTCTTC. It is translated as CATSDHRGAYNEQFF.

The rearrangement uses TRBV3-1 (or the pseudogene TRBV3-2) and TRBJ2-1; 7 nucleotides line up with TRBD1. Germline V CDR1 and CDR2: LGHDT, YNNKEL (reference sequence). Germline trimming cut 2 bases from V and 6 bases from J; bases unmatched to any gene: 7. CDR3 size: 15 residues. The DNA of the CDR3 is TGTGCCAGCAGCCAAACCTGGACAGGCCCCAATGAGCAGTTCTTC. Translated, it gives CASSQTWTGPNEQFF.

In its sample, this clone was seen a few times. This rearrangement joins TRBV19 to TRBJ1-2; D is ambiguous. From germline, CDR1 is LNHDA and CDR2 SQIVND (reference sequence). CDR3 length equals 13 residues. The V end lost 4 bases, the J end lost 11 bases, and 17 bases lay between the germline ends. CDR3 sequence: CASSTGGSARYTF. CDR3 DNA: TGTGCCAGTAGTACTGGAGGGTCCGCGAGATACACCTTC. Full variable domain (outside the CDR3, taken from reference TRBV19 and TRBJ1-2): DGGITQSPKYLFRKEGQNVTLSCEQNLNHDAMYWYRQDPGQGLRLIYYSQIVNDFQKGDIAEGYSVSREKKESFPLTVTSAQKNPTAFYLCASSTGGSARYTFGSGTRLTVV.

V gene TRBV3-1 (or the pseudogene TRBV3-2) combines with J gene TRBJ1-2; D ambiguous. V lost 4 bases, J lost 4 bases, and 10 bases lay in between. Per germline, CDR1 LGHDT and CDR2 YNNKEL (reference sequence). This CDR3 contains 13 residues. For the CDR3, the DNA is TGTGCCAGCAGCCGGAGCGTCGGCTATGGCTACACCTTC. It codes for CASSRSVGYGYTF.

This chain connects TRBV10-3 to TRBJ1-3; D is perhaps TRBD1 (6 bases). From germline, CDR1 is ENHRY and CDR2 SYGVKD. Trimming shortened V by 0 bases and J by 2 bases, and 8 bases separated the two germline ends. The CDR3 totals 15 residues. CDR3 residues: CAISESRGPGNTIYF. The CDR3, as DNA: TGTGCCATCAGTGAGTCCAGGGGACCTGGAAACACCATATATTTT.

The genes are TRBV7-9 and TRBJ2-7; tentative D call: TRBD1 (7 bases). Germline-derived CDR1 and CDR2 are SEHNR and FQNEAQ (reference sequence). The V gene lost 5 bases and the J gene lost 0 bases, with 17 bases spanning the gap. The length of the CDR3 is 16 residues. DNA of the CDR3: TGTGCCAGCAGCCCAGGGGGGACGGCGTACTCCTACGAGCAGTACTTC. This translates into CASSPGGTAYSYEQYF.